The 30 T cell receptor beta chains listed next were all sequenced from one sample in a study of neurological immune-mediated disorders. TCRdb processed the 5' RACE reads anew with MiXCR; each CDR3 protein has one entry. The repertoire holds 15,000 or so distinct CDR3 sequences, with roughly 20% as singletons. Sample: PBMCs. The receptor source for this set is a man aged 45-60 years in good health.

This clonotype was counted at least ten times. The CDR3 DNA reads TGTGCCAGCACAATGCCCCCGGGAACCCTCCACTTT. Amino acid sequence: CASTMPPGTLHF. J is TRBJ1-6 and V is TRBV6-2 or TRBV6-3; no definite D call. The CDR3 has 12 amino acids. Looked up from germline, CDR1 is MNHEY and CDR2 is SVGEGT. With 7 bases removed from V and 14 bases from J, the gap between germline ends came to 15 bases.

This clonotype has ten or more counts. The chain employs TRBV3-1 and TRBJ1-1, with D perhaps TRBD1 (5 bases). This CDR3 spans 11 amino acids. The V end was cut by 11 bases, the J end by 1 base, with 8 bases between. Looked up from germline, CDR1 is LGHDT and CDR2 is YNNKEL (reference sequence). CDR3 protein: CAAQGNTEAFF. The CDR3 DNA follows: TGTGCCGCCCAGGGGAACACTGAAGCTTTCTTT.

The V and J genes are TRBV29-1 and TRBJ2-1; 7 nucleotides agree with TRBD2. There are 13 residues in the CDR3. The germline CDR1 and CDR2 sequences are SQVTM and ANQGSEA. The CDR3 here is CTISGGLYNEQFF. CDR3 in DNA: TGCACCATCTCCGGGGGGTTGTACAATGAGCAGTTCTTC.

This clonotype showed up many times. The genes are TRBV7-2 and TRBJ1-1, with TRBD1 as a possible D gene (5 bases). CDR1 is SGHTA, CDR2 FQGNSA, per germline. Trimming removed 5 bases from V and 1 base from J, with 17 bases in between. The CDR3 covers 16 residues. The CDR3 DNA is TGTGCCAGCAGCCCCCTCCCTCCGACAGAGAACACTGAAGCTTTCTTT. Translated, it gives CASSPLPPTENTEAFF.

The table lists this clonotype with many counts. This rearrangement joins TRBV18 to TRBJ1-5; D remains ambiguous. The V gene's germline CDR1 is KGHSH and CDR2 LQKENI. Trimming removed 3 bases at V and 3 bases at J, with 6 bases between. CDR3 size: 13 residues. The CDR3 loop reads CASSPGTNQPQHF. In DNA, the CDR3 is TGTGCCAGCTCACCGGGAACCAATCAGCCCCAGCATTTT.

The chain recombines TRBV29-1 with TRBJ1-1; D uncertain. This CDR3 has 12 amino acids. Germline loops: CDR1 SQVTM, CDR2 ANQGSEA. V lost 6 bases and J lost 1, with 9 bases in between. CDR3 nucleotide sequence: TGCAGCGTCTTAGACGGGAACACTGAAGCTTTCTTT. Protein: CSVLDGNTEAFF. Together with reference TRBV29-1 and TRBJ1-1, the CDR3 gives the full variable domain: SAVISQKPSRDICQRGTSLTIQCQVDSQVTMMFWYRQQPGQSLTLIATANQGSEATYESGFVIDKFPISRPNLTFSTLTVSNMSPEDSSIYLCSVLDGNTEAFFGQGTRLTVV.

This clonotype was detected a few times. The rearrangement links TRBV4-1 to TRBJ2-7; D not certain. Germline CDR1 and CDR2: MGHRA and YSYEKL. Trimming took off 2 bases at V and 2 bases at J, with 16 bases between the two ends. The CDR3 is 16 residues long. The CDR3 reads CASSQSYGSITYEQYF. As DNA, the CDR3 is TGCGCCAGCAGCCAATCCTATGGGTCGATCACCTACGAGCAGTACTTC.

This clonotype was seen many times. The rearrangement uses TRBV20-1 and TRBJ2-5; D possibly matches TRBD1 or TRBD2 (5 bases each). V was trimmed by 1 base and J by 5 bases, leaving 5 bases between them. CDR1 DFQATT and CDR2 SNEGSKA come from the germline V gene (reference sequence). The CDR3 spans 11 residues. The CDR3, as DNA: TGCAGTGCTAGAGGGGGGGAGACCCAGTACTTC. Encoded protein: CSARGGETQYF.

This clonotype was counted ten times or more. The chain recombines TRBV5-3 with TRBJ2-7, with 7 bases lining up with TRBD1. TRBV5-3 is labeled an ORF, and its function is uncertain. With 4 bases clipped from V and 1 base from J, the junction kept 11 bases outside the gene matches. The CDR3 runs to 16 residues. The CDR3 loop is CARSALDRSLSYEQYF. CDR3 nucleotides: TGTGCCAGAAGCGCCCTGGACAGGAGCCTATCCTACGAGCAGTACTTC.

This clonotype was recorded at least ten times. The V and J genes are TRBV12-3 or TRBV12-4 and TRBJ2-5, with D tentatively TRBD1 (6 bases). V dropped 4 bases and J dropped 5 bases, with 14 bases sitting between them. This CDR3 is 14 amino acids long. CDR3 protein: CASSSRTAGETQYF. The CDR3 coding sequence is TGTGCCAGCAGTTCACGGACAGCAGGGGAGACCCAGTACTTC.

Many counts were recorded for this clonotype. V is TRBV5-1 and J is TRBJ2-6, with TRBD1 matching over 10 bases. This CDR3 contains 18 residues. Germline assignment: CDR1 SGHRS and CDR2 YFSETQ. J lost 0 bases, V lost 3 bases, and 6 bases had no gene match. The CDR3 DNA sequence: TGCGCCAGCAGCTCAGGACAGGGGGGAATCTCTGGGGCCAACGTCCTGACTTTC. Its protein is CASSSGQGGISGANVLTF.

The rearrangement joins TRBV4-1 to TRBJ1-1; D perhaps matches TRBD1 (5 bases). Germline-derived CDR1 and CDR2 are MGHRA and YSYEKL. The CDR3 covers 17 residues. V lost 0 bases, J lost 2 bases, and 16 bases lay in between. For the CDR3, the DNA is TGCGCCAGCAGCCAAGATTCACGGGGGTCGGGTAACACTGAAGCTTTCTTT. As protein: CASSQDSRGSGNTEAFF.

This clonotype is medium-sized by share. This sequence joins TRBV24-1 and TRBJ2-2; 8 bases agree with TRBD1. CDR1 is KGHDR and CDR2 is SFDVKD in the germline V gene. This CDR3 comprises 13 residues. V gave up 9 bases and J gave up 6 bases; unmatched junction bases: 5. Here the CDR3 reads CATATGAAGELFF. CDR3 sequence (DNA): TGTGCCACCGCGACAGGGGCGGCCGGGGAGCTGTTTTTT.

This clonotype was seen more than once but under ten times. The CDR3 DNA follows: TGTGCCATCAGTGAGTCGGGGGATAGTAGTCTACACAGGACCCAGTACTTC. Translation: CAISESGDSSLHRTQYF. V gene TRBV10-3 combines with J gene TRBJ2-5; D tentatively reads TRBD1 or TRBD2 (5 bases each). CDR1 ENHRY and CDR2 SYGVKD come from the germline V gene. This CDR3 contains 17 residues. Trimming removed 0 bases at V and 7 bases at J, with 21 bases between.

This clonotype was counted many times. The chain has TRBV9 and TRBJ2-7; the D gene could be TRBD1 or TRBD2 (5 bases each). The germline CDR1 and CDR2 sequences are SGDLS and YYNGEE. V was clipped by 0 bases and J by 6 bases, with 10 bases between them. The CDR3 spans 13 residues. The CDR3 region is CASSVDGGGEQYF. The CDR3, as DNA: TGTGCCAGCAGCGTAGATGGTGGGGGCGAGCAGTACTTC.

The CDR3 DNA sequence: TGTGCCAGCAGCCACCGCGGACTAGCGGGTTCCTTGGAGCAGTACTTC. Amino acids: CASSHRGLAGSLEQYF. The chain has TRBV3-1 and TRBJ2-7; 11 bases align to TRBD2. This CDR3 comprises 16 residues. Germline CDR1 LGHDT, CDR2 YNNKEL (reference sequence). The V gene end was trimmed by 3 bases and the J gene end by 7 bases; junction bases not matched to a gene: 11.

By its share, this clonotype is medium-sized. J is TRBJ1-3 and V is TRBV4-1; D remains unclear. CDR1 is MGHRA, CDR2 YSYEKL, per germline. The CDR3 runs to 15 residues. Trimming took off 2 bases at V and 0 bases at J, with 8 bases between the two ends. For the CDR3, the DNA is TGCGCCAGCAGCCAACCGGTGACCTCTGGAAACACCATATATTTT. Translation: CASSQPVTSGNTIYF.

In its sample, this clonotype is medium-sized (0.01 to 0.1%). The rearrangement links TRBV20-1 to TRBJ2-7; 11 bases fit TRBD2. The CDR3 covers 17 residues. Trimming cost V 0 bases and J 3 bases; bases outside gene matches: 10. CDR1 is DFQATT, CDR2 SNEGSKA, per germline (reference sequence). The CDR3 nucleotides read TGCAGTGCTAGAGATCTCCTGACTAGCGGGATCAGCTACGAGCAGTACTTC. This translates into CSARDLLTSGISYEQYF.

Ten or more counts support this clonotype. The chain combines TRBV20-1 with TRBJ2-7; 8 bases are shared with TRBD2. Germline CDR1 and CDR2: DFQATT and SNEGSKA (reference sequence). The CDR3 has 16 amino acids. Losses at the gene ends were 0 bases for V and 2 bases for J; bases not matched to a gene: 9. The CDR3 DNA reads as TGCAGTGCTAGAGAAGGCGGGAGGTCGGCCGCCTACGAGCAGTACTTC. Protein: CSAREGGRSAAYEQYF.

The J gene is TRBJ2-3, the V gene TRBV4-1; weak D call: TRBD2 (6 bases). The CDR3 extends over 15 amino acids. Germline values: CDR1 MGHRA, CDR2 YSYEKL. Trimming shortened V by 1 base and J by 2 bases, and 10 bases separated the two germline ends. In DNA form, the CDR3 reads TGCGCCAGCAGCCAAGGTCAACTAGCCACAGATACGCAGTATTTT. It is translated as CASSQGQLATDTQYF.

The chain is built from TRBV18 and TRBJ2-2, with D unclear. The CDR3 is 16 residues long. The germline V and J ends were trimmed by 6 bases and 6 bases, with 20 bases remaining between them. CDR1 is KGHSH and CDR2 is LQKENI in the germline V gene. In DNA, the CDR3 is TGTGCCAGCTCGGAAGCCCAAGGGCCCAACGCCGGGGAGCTGTTTTTT. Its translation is CASSEAQGPNAGELFF.

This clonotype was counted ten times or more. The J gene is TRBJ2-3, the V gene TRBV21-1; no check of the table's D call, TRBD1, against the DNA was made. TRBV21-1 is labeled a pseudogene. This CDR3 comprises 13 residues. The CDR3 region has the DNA TGTGCCAGGAGCCGGGACAGCACAGATACGCAGTATTTT. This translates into CARSRDSTDTQYF.

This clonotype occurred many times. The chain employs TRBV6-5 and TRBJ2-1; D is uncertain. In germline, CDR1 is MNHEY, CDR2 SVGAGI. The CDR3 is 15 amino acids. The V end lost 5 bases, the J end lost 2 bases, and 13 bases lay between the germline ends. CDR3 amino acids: CASSGIATAYNEQFF. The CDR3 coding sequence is TGTGCCAGCAGTGGCATAGCCACCGCCTACAATGAGCAGTTCTTC.

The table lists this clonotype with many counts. DNA of the CDR3: TGCGCCAGCAGGTGGGGGGGCGCGGATTCACCCCTCCACTTT. Protein sequence: CASRWGGADSPLHF. The rearrangement uses TRBV10-1 and TRBJ1-6, with a weak D call TRBD1 (6 bases). CDR3 length: 14 amino acids. Germline loops: CDR1 WNHNN, CDR2 SYGVQD (reference sequence). V was clipped by 6 bases and J by 8 bases, with 14 bases between them.

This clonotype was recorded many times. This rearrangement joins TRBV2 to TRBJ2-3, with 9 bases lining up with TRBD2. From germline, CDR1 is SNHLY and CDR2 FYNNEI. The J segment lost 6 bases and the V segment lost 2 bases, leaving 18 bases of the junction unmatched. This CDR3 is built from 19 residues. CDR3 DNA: TGTGCCAGCAGTGAATTGTTCTTATTGGCTAGCGGGACGGGGGATACGCAGTATTTT. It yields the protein CASSELFLLASGTGDTQYF.

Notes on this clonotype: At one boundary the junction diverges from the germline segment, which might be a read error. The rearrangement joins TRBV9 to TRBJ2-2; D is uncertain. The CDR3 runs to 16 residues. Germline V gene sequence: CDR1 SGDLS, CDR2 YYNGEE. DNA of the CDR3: TGTGCCAGCAGCGTAGGCGGAGCTCGACGCACCTGGGAGCTGTTTTTT. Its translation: CASSVGGARRTWELFF.

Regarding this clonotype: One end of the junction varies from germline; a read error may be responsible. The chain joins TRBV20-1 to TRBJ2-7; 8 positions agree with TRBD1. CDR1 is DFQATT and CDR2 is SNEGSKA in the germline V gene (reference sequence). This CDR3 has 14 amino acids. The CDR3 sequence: CSVRESTGVGEQYF. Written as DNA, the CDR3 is TGCAGTGTTAGAGAATCGACAGGGGTTGGCGAGCAATACTTC.

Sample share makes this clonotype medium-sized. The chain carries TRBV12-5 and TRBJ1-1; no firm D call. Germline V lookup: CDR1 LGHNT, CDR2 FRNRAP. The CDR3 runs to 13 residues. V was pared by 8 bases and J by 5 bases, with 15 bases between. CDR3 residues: CASRKGSETEAFF. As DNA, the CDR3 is TGTGCTAGTCGGAAGGGATCCGAAACTGAAGCTTTCTTT.

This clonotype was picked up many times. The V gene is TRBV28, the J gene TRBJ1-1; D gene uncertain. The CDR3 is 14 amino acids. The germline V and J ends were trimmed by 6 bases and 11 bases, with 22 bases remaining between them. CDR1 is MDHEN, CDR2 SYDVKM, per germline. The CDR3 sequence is CASRFTPGPDPAFF. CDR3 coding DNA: TGTGCCAGCAGGTTTACCCCAGGCCCCGATCCGGCTTTCTTT.

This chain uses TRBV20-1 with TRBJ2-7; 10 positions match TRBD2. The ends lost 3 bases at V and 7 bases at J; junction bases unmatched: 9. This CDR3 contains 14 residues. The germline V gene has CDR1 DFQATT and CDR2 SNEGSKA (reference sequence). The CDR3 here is CSARSLAGVHEQYF. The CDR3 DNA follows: TGCAGTGCTAGGTCCCTAGCGGGGGTTCATGAGCAGTACTTC.